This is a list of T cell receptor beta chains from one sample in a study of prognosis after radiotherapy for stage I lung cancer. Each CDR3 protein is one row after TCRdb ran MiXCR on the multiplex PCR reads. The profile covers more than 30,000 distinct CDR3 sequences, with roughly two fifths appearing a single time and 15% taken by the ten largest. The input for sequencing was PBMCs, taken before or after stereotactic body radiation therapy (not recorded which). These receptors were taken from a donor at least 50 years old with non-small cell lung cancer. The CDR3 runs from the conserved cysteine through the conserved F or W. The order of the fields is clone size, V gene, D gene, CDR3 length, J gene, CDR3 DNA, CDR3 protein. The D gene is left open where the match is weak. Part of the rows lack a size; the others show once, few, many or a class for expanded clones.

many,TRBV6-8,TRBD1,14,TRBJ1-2,TGTGCCAGCAGCCCTACGACAGGGAACTATGGCTACACCTTC,CASSPTTGNYGYTF
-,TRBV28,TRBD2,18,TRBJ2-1,TGTGCCAGCAGTGATGGGTCCGCTGGCGGGAGTGCCTACAATGAGCAGTTCTTT,CASSDGSAGGSAYNEQFF
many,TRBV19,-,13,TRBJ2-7,TGTGCCAGTAGTCGCCGGGACGGAGGACAGCAGTACTTC,CASSRRDGGQQYF
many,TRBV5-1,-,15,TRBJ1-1,TGCGCCAGCTTCCCCGGAGGAGGAGAAAACACTGAAGCTTTCTTT,CASFPGGGENTEAFF
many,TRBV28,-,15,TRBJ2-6,TGTGCCAGCATCTCGGGGGCTAGAGGGGCCAACGTCCTGACTTTC,CASISGARGANVLTF
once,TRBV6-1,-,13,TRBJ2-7,TGTGCCAGCCTCACTGTGAGACCCTACGAGCAGTACTTC,CASLTVRPYEQYF
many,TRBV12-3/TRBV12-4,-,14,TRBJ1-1,TGTGCCAGCAGTCCCGGACTAGCGAACACTGAAGCTTTCTTT,CASSPGLANTEAFF
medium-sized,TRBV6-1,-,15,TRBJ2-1,TGTGCCAGCAGTGAAAAGCAGGTTGGGTCGAATGAGCAGTTCTTC,CASSEKQVGSNEQFF
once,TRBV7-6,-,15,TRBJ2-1,TGTGCCAGCAGTCTCCCGGGGGCCGGCTACAATGAGCAGTTCTTC,CASSLPGAGYNEQFF
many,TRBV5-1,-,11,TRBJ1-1,TGCGCCAGCAGCCAGGGGCCTGAAGCTTTCTTT,CASSQGPEAFF
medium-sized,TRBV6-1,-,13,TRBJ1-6,TGTGCCAGCACCCCTGGGGGGTTCTCACCCCTCCACTTT,CASTPGGFSPLHF
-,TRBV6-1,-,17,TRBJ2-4,TGTGCCAGCAGCTCGGAAAGGCCTCAACTAACCAAAAACATTCAGTACTTC,CASSSERPQLTKNIQYF
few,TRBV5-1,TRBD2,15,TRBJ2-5,TGCGCCAGCAGTGCCCCGGCGCTAGCGGAAGAGACCCAGTACTTC,CASSAPALAEETQYF
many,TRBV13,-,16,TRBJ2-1,TGTGCCAGCAGCCACCGGACTCGGCGGGTCTCGAATGAGCAGTTCTTC,CASSHRTRRVSNEQFF
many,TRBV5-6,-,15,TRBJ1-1,TGTGCCAGCAGCTTGGCCGGGGGAGGGAACACTGAAGCTTTCTTT,CASSLAGGGNTEAFF
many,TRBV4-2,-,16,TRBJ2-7,TGTGCCAGCAGCCACGCCGCTGGGGGGACTGGGAACGAGCAGTACTTC,CASSHAAGGTGNEQYF
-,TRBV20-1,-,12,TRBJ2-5,TGCAGTGCTAGGGAACGCCAAGATACCCAGTACTTC,CSARERQDTQYF
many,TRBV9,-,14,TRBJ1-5,TGTGCCAGCAGCTTAGGGTACGGGACACGGCCCCAGCATTTT,CASSLGYGTRPQHF
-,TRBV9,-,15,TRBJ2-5,TGTGCCAGCAGCAACGGACTAGGGGGAGGAGAGACCCAGTACTTC,CASSNGLGGGETQYF
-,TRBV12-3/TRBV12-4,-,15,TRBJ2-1,TGTGCCAGCAGCCCCGCCAGTGGGTCCTACAATGAGCAGTTCTTC,CASSPASGSYNEQFF
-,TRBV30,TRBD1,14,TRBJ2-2,TGTGCCTGGATAGGACAGGGAATCACCGGGGAGCTGTTTTTT,CAWIGQGITGELFF
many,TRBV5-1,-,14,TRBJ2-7,TGCGCCAGCAGCTTGACAGGGCGTACCCTCGAGCAGTACTTC,CASSLTGRTLEQYF
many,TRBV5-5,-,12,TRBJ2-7,TGTGCCAGCAGCATCCGAGCCTACGAGCAGTACTTC,CASSIRAYEQYF
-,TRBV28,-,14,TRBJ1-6,TGTGCCAGCAGTTTACGGCGGATCAATTCACCCCTCCACTTT,CASSLRRINSPLHF
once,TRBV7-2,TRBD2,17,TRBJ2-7,TGTGCCAGCAGCTTAGTTTGGGAGCGGGAGGGCTCCTACGAGCAGTACTTC,CASSLVWEREGSYEQYF
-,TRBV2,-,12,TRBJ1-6,TGTGCCAGCAGGCCATCGGATTCACACCTCCACTTT,CASRPSDSHLHF
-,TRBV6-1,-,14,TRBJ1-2,TGTGCCAGCAGCAGATTCGGGGGATTCTACGGCTACAACTTC,CASSRFGGFYGYNF
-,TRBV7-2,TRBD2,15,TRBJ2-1,TGTGCCAGCAGCTCCACTAGCGGGAGGGCCGATGAGCAGTTCTTC,CASSSTSGRADEQFF
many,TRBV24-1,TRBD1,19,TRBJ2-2,TGTGCCACCAGTGATTTGATCGGGGCGGGACAGGGTTCCACCGGGGAGCTGTTTTTT,CATSDLIGAGQGSTGELFF
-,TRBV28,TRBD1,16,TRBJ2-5,TGTGCCAGCAGTACAACGGACAGGGCGCCGTGGGAGACCCAGTACTTC,CASSTTDRAPWETQYF
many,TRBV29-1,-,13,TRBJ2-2,TGCAGCGTTGGCGGGGCGAACACCGGGGAGCTGTTTTTT,CSVGGANTGELFF
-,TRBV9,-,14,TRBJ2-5,TGTGCCAGCAGCGTAAACAGGTGTCCAGAGACCCAGTACTTC,CASSVNRCPETQYF
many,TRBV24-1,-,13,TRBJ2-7,TGTGCCACCAGTGAAGCGGCCGACTACGAGCAGTACTTC,CATSEAADYEQYF
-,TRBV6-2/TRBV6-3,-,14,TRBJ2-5,TGTGCCAGCGAAAGTCCCCTCTCCTCAGAGACCCAGTACTTC,CASESPLSSETQYF
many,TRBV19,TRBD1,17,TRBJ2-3,TGTGCCAGTAGTATGACAGGGGCTGGCTGGAGGGCAGATACGCAGTATTTT,CASSMTGAGWRADTQYF